This is a list of T cell receptor beta chains from one sample in a study of cytomegalovirus exposure and HLA in healthy donors. Profiling relied on immunoSEQ multiplex PCR, and the TCRdb table lists in-frame clones only, not all of them. Among fewer than 140,000 clones listed, approximately 90% were seen once. Sequencing was carried out using PBMCs. The receptors here all came from a woman younger than 30 in good health and CMV-seropositive. Both conserved end residues are trimmed from each CDR3.

j_call v_call cdr3_aa
TRBJ1-4 TRBV6-5 ASSYGQGGSEKLF
TRBJ1-6 TRBV18 ASSPRTGGVNSPLH
TRBJ2-2 TRBV7-9 ASSFRDRRPTGELF
TRBJ1-1 TRBV5-6 ASSLGGKNTAF
TRBJ1-5 TRBV28 ASSRRWRDRGPQKRDQPQH
TRBJ2-6 TRBV7-6 ASSGDKSSGANVLT
TRBJ1-1 TRBV7-2 ASSLLGDYTEAF
TRBJ2-5 TRBV11-3 ASSLDGSGGNQETQY
TRBJ2-1 TRBV5-4 ASSPRLAGAYNEQF
TRBJ1-2 TRBV7-9 ASSSGTGIIYGYT
TRBJ1-5 TRBV19 ASSPFGDSNQPQH
TRBJ2-3 TRBV9 ASNGLAIDTQY
TRBJ2-1 TRBV2 ASSDRTGGVGEQF